These 7 T cell receptor beta chains came from one sample sequenced in a study of glioma-infiltrating T cells after dendritic cell vaccination. Sample time point: after dendritic cell vaccination, including at tumor progression/relapse. Only in-frame clones appear in the TCRdb table, and some are missing; sequencing was by immunoSEQ multiplex PCR. The data hold roughly 60,000 clones, with over 75% observed a single time. Source: blood, taken after dendritic cell vaccination. These receptor sequences come from a human donor with glioblastoma.

The V call is TRBV21-1, the J call TRBJ2-4; the table assigns TRBD2, which was not confirmed against the DNA. TRBV21-1 corresponds to a pseudogene. This CDR3 region has 16 residues. This CDR3 is CASSNGRGGRSGIQYF. In nucleotides, the CDR3 is TGTGCCAGCAGCAATGGAAGGGGGGGGAGGTCGGGCATTCAGTACTTC.

The genes are TRBV2 and TRBJ1-1; 8 bases match TRBD1. The CDR3 extends over 12 amino acids. V lost 8 bases, J lost 7 bases, and 6 bases stayed unmatched. Per the germline V gene, CDR1 is SNHLY and CDR2 is FYNNEI. The CDR3 DNA is TGTGCCAGCGGAGGACAGGGTGATGAAGCTTTCTTT. Translation gives CASGGQGDEAFF.

The chain employs TRBV5-8 and TRBJ1-1, with D possibly being TRBD1 (5 bases). The CDR3 loop spans 16 amino acids. The germline V gene has CDR1 SGHTS and CDR2 YDEGEE. Trimming removed 5 bases at V and 2 bases at J, with 19 bases between. As DNA, the CDR3 is TGTGCCAGCAGGTTCAGCGGGGGAGTCGGAAACACTGAAGCTTTCTTT. As protein: CASRFSGGVGNTEAFF.

This clone was detected once. Written as DNA, the CDR3 is TGTGCCAGCACCCCTGGGGGGGAAACTAACTATGGCTACACCTTC. It encodes CASTPGGETNYGYTF. This rearrangement joins TRBV9 to TRBJ1-2, with D possibly being TRBD1 (5 bases). The V end lost 6 bases, the J end lost 0 bases, and 15 bases lay between the germline ends. CDR3 length: 15 amino acids. Looked up from germline, CDR1 is SGDLS and CDR2 is YYNGEE.

The chain carries TRBV9 and TRBJ2-6; D is possibly TRBD2 (5 bases). V gave up 3 bases and J gave up 2 bases, with 9 bases separating them. Germline V gene lookup returns CDR1 SGDLS and CDR2 YYNGEE. The CDR3 spans 15 residues. The CDR3 nucleotides read TGTGCCAGCAGCGGGGCGGGTACTGGGGCCAACGTCCTGACTTTC. It translates to CASSGAGTGANVLTF.

J is TRBJ1-2 and V is TRBV7-9, with D unresolved. The CDR3 spans 13 residues. Germline lookup yields CDR1 SEHNR and CDR2 FQNEAQ (reference sequence). The V end was cut by 4 bases, the J end by 2 bases, with 8 bases between. CDR3 sequence: CASSSDTNYGYTF. The CDR3 DNA follows: TGTGCCAGCAGCTCCGACACGAACTATGGCTACACCTTC.

The rearrangement joins TRBV11-2 to TRBJ2-7, with 8 bases lining up with TRBD1. Germline loops: CDR1 SGHAT, CDR2 FQNNGV. The CDR3 sequence is 14 residues long. Trimming took 5 bases from V and 5 from J; bases not matched to a gene: 8. The CDR3 sequence: CASSAIRGRNEQYF. In DNA, the CDR3 is TGTGCCAGCAGCGCGATCAGGGGGCGGAACGAGCAGTACTTC.